These 22 T cell receptor beta chains came from one sample sequenced in a study of blood T cells in healthy people across ages. Primed by a sample-barcoded 5' primer and a J-beta primer mix, a second PCR proceeded for about 6 to 12 cycles. TCRdb passed the 5' RACE reads through MiXCR, listing each CDR3 protein once. This sample has 650,000 to 1,000,000 distinct CDR3 sequences; around 45% occur once, and the top ten carry around 18%. Sequencing used blood. These receptors were taken from an elderly man in good health.

The chain joins TRBV9 to TRBJ2-7, with D maybe TRBD1 (6 bases). Germline V CDR1 and CDR2: SGDLS, YYNGEE. Trimming shortened V by 5 bases and J by 0 bases, and 12 bases separated the two germline ends. The CDR3 spans 14 residues. CDR3 sequence reads: CASSKGVSSYEQYF. The CDR3 nucleotides are TGTGCCAGCAGTAAGGGGGTAAGCTCCTACGAGCAGTACTTC.

This clonotype was seen a few times. CDR3 bases: TGTGCCAGCCAGCCCACTCCGCCGGAGACCCAGTACTTC. This encodes CASQPTPPETQYF. J is TRBJ2-5 and V is TRBV6-1; D is unresolved. V lost 8 bases and J 5 bases, leaving 15 bases between the germline ends. Per germline, CDR1 MNHNS and CDR2 SASEGT. CDR3 length equals 13 residues.

This rearrangement joins TRBV5-1 to TRBJ2-1, with TRBD2 matching 7 bases. The DNA end is more similar to TRBJ2-7, so the J call may be wrong. The germline V gene encodes CDR1 SGHRS and CDR2 YFSETQ. The CDR3 consists of 15 residues. The CDR3 reads CASAMGGSSYNEQYF. The CDR3 region has the DNA TGCGCCAGCGCTATGGGCGGGAGCTCCTACAATGAGCAGTACTTC.

The chain joins TRBV29-1 to TRBJ2-5; D call uncertain. V was pared by 7 bases and J by 3 bases, with 15 bases between. CDR1 and CDR2 from the germline V gene are SQVTM and ANQGSEA. The CDR3 totals 13 residues. This CDR3 is CSDLNWGKETQYF. In DNA form, the CDR3 reads TGCAGCGATTTGAATTGGGGTAAAGAGACCCAGTACTTC.

Turning to this clonotype: A read error is possible here, since a much larger clone lies one base away. The chain recombines TRBV28 with TRBJ2-5; D unresolved. Trimming stripped 11 bases from V and 13 bases from J, with 32 bases between. This CDR3 is built from 15 residues. Germline lookup yields CDR1 MDHEN and CDR2 SYDVKM. CDR3 loop: CAVARLSLLFYERYF. The CDR3 DNA is TGTGCCGTAGCCAGACTCTCCCTCCTTTTTTACGAGCGGTACTTC.

This chain uses TRBV7-9 with TRBJ2-1, with TRBD2 identical over 12 bases. With 4 bases clipped from V and 4 bases from J, the junction kept 11 bases outside the gene matches. The CDR3 length is 18 residues. Germline-derived CDR1 and CDR2 are SEHNR and FQNEAQ (reference sequence). For the CDR3, the DNA is TGTGCCAGCAGCTCCTTCCCGGGACTAGCGGGTGGATACAATGAGCAGTTCTTC. It specifies CASSSFPGLAGGYNEQFF. Together with reference TRBV7-9 and TRBJ2-1, the CDR3 gives the full variable domain: DTGVSQNPRHKITKRGQNVTFRCDPISEHNRLYWYRQTLGQGPEFLTYFQNEAQLEKSRLLSDRFSAERPKGSFSTLEIQRTEQGDSAMYLCASSSFPGLAGGYNEQFFGPGTRLTVL.

As concerns this clonotype: Germline and junction disagree at one end, which may indicate a read error. CDR3 sequence: CSARGIGQEINHGYTF. The CDR3 DNA reads TGCAGTGCTAGAGGTATCGGACAGGAGATTAACCATGGCTACACCTTC. The rearrangement links TRBV20-1 to TRBJ1-2; TRBD1 aligns across 7 bases. This CDR3 is built from 16 residues. Germline V CDR1 and CDR2: DFQATT, SNEGSKA (reference sequence).

The genes are TRBV15 and TRBJ2-4, with 7 bases matching TRBD2. The germline V gene has CDR1 LNHNV and CDR2 YYDKDF (reference sequence). The CDR3 totals 16 residues. V trimming: 3 bases; J trimming: 0 bases; junction bases outside the gene matches: 5. The CDR3 nucleotides read TGTGCCACCAGCAGCAACACGGGGGGAGCCAAAAACATTCAGTACTTC. Residues: CATSSNTGGAKNIQYF.

Note on this clonotype: The junction does not match germline at one end; this may be a read error. The chain carries TRBV4-2 and TRBJ2-3; 14 bases line up with TRBD2. The CDR3 loop spans 17 amino acids. The germline V gene encodes CDR1 LGHNA and CDR2 YNFKEQ. As DNA, the CDR3 is TGTGCCAGCGGCCACGAAACGGGACTAGCGGGAGAGGATACGCAGTATTTT. This sequence encodes CASGHETGLAGEDTQYF.

This clonotype was found a few times. The rearrangement uses TRBV5-1 and TRBJ2-3; D is unresolved. The CDR3 has 14 residues. CDR1 SGHRS and CDR2 YFSETQ come from the germline V gene. The V gene lost 3 bases and the J gene lost 6 bases, with 14 bases spanning the gap. This CDR3 is CASSSDGWLDTQYF. The CDR3 coding sequence is TGCGCCAGCAGCTCTGACGGTTGGCTGGATACGCAGTATTTT.

This chain joins TRBV2 and TRBJ2-3; perhaps TRBD2 as D (6 bases). This CDR3 spans 17 amino acids. Germline-derived CDR1 and CDR2 are SNHLY and FYNNEI. Deletions cut 2 bases from V and 1 base from J, with 16 bases between. The CDR3 reads CASSETAWSSGTDTQYF. CDR3 DNA sequence: TGTGCCAGCAGTGAAACAGCCTGGTCTAGCGGCACAGATACGCAGTATTTT.

Comment on this clonotype: This sequence may be a read error, since a much larger clone differs from it by one base. The rearrangement joins TRBV29-1 to TRBJ2-7, with TRBD2 matching 7 bases. The CDR3 sequence is 14 residues long. Germline CDR1 SQVTM, CDR2 ANQGSEA. The CDR3: CSVEGPGGSYVQYF. The CDR3 DNA reads as TGCAGCGTTGAAGGGCCGGGAGGCTCCTACGTGCAGTACTTC.

The chain joins TRBV29-1 to TRBJ2-5; 9 bases line up with TRBD2. V trimming: 3 bases; J trimming: 11 bases; junction bases outside the gene matches: 7. The CDR3 loop spans 12 amino acids. Germline V gene sequence: CDR1 SQVTM, CDR2 ANQGSEA. CDR3: CSVDSIAGEQYF. The CDR3 DNA reads TGCAGCGTTGACTCAATAGCGGGGGAGCAGTACTTC.

In regard to this clonotype: A much larger clone lies a single base off, so this may be a read error. The rearrangement uses TRBV12-3 or TRBV12-4 and TRBJ2-5; TRBD1 might be the D (5 bases). Between the trimmed V and J ends, which lost 7 bases and 2 bases, there was a span of 14 bases. The CDR3 is made up of 14 amino acids. Written as DNA, the CDR3 is TGTGCCAGCACCCTTGAGACAGTTCAAGAGACCCAGTACTTC. Protein: CASTLETVQETQYF.

Notes on this clonotype: This may come from a read error, since a much larger clone is one base off. This sequence joins TRBV7-3 and TRBJ2-5, with 7 bases aligning to TRBD2. The CDR3 covers 13 residues. The V gene's germline CDR1 is SGHTA and CDR2 FQGTGA. Trimming cost V 5 bases and J 1 base; bases outside gene matches: 1. The DNA for the CDR3 is TGTGCCAGCAGCCGGACTAGCCAAGAGACCCAGTACTTC. Its translation is CASSRTSQETQYF.

The V and J genes are TRBV20-1 and TRBJ1-3; D is uncertain. Germline V CDR1 and CDR2: DFQATT, SNEGSKA (reference sequence). V was trimmed by 6 bases and J by 5 bases, leaving 14 bases between them. The CDR3 contains 13 residues. The CDR3 here is CSAPVNGRNTIYF. CDR3 bases: TGCAGTGCCCCGGTGAACGGGAGAAACACCATATATTTT.

This clonotype has a handful of counts. The V gene is TRBV7-6, the J gene TRBJ2-5; D may match TRBD1 or TRBD2 (5 bases each). Germline V gene data show CDR1 as SGHVS and CDR2 as FNYEAQ. The V end lost 5 bases, the J end lost 4 bases, and 29 bases lay between the germline ends. The CDR3 runs 19 residues. The CDR3 spells CASSIGRGQRSGFGETQYF. CDR3 nucleotides: TGTGCCAGCAGCATAGGACGGGGCCAGCGAAGCGGTTTCGGAGAGACCCAGTACTTC.

Only a few counts were recorded for this clonotype. The V gene is TRBV7-9, the J gene TRBJ2-5; perhaps D is TRBD1 or TRBD2 (5 bases each). Germline V gene lookup returns CDR1 SEHNR and CDR2 FQNEAQ (reference sequence). CDR3 length equals 13 residues. The V end lost 8 bases, the J end lost 2 bases, and 12 bases lay between the germline ends. This chain's CDR3 is CASVHWGQETQYF. The CDR3 region has the DNA TGTGCCAGCGTACATTGGGGGCAAGAGACCCAGTACTTC.

This clonotype was observed at least ten times. The chain recombines TRBV6-6 with TRBJ2-1; 7 nucleotides agree with TRBD2. CDR1 is MNHNY, CDR2 SVGAGI, per germline (reference sequence). The CDR3 totals 11 residues. V was clipped by 11 bases and J by 6 bases; unmatched bases: 4. For the CDR3, the DNA is TGTGCCGCTTGGGGGGGCAATGAGCAGTTCTTC. Protein product: CAAWGGNEQFF.

The chain joins TRBV7-2 to TRBJ2-5; D may be TRBD1 or TRBD2 (5 bases each). The CDR3 is 14 amino acids. V lost 5 bases, J lost 2 bases, and 12 bases lay in between. From germline, CDR1 is SGHTA and CDR2 FQGNSA. Written as DNA, the CDR3 is TGTGCCAGCAGCCGACGGGACGGTCAAGAGACCCAGTACTTC. Its protein product is CASSRRDGQETQYF.

The chain links TRBV5-5 to TRBJ2-5, with 14 bases lining up with TRBD2. Losses at the gene ends were 0 bases for V and 5 bases for J; bases not matched to a gene: 9. The CDR3 consists of 18 residues. CDR1 SGHKS and CDR2 YYEKEE come from the germline V gene (reference sequence). DNA for the CDR3: TGTGCCAGCAGCTTGGGTCTGACTAGCGGGAGGGCCCCCGAGACCCAGTACTTC. The encoded protein is CASSLGLTSGRAPETQYF.

This clonotype appeared a few times. The chain recombines TRBV5-1 with TRBJ2-3, with TRBD2 as a possible D gene (5 bases). The CDR3 totals 14 residues. Deletions cut 0 bases from V and 5 bases from J, with 10 bases between. Germline-derived CDR1 and CDR2 are SGHRS and YFSETQ. In DNA form, the CDR3 reads TGCGCCAGCAGCTTGGAATCCGGGAAAGATACGCAGTATTTT. This gives the protein CASSLESGKDTQYF.